The T cell receptor (beta chain) under discussion was sequenced for a study of shared clonotypes between healthy human individuals. Study-wide results and limits: The sharing of 5% to 6.5% of naive CD4 clonotypes was seen across a handful of donors. Among non-shared clonotypes, generation probabilities were lower than among those shared by all four donors. As a rule, naive subsets had a larger estimated richness than memory subsets.

This clone was picked up one time. Its antigen is unidentified. The material for each subset, its genomic DNA, was split evenly across several immunoSEQ plates. The protocol was immunoSEQ multiplex PCR, while the TCRdb copy is restricted to in-frame clones and leaves out a portion. The sample consists of over 2,000,000 clones, about 93% of them appearing once. Naive-designated CD8 cells lacked CD45RO, were positively enriched for CCR7, and omitted terminally differentiated effector memory CD45RA+ cells. Germline values: CDR1 MGHRA, CDR2 YSYEKL. CDR3 size: 15 residues. With V trimmed by 1 base and J by 11 bases, 10 bases remained unmatched.

V gene TRBV4-1 combines with J gene TRBJ1-1; 10 nucleotides line up with TRBD1. Material: naive CD8+ T cells from PBMCs. This sequence was found in a man younger than 35 in good health. Some clones in this sample may be carry-over from other donors' samples. The chain's CDR3 is CASSQGPGTGVWAFF. CDR3 DNA sequence: TGCGCCAGCAGCCAAGGTCCCGGGACAGGGGTATGGGCTTTCTTT.